This T cell receptor beta chain was captured in a study of beta chain features in type 1 diabetes. Of note for this clone: What it binds is not known.

This CDR3 spans 13 amino acids. Trimming at V came to 6 bases and at J to 2 bases, leaving 3 bases not matched to a gene. Germline V gene data show CDR1 as MDHEN and CDR2 as SYDVKM. Whole-study findings and limits: Shortening that was moderate but significant affected the TCRB CDR3s of Type 1 diabetes patients in all four CD4+ subsets.

Of the isolated RNA, all was reverse transcribed, and so the sequenced material was expressed TCRB transcripts. Repertoires were generated with immunoSEQ multiplex PCR, while TCRdb's copy carries only in-frame clones and drops some. The sample includes 630,000 or so clones, over 12% of them seen just once. This rearrangement joins TRBV28 to TRBJ2-7, with TRBD2 identical over 8 bases. The origin of this receptor is a man aged 18-30 years with type 1 diabetes. The sample consisted of naive CD4+ T cells from blood. The CDR3 loop reads CASSASGPYEQYF. The CDR3 region has the DNA TGTGCCAGCAGCGCTAGCGGGCCCTACGAGCAGTACTTC.